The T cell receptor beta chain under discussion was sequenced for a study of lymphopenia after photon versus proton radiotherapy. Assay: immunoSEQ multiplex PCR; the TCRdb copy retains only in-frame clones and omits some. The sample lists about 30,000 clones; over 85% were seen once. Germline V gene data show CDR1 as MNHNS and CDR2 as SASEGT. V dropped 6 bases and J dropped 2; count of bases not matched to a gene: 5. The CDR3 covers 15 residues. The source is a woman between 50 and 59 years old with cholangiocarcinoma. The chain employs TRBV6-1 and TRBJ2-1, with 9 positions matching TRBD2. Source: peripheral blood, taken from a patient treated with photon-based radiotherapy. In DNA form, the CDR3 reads TGTGCCAGCAGACGACTAGCGGATACCTACAATGAGCAGTTCTTC. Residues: CASRRLADTYNEQFF.